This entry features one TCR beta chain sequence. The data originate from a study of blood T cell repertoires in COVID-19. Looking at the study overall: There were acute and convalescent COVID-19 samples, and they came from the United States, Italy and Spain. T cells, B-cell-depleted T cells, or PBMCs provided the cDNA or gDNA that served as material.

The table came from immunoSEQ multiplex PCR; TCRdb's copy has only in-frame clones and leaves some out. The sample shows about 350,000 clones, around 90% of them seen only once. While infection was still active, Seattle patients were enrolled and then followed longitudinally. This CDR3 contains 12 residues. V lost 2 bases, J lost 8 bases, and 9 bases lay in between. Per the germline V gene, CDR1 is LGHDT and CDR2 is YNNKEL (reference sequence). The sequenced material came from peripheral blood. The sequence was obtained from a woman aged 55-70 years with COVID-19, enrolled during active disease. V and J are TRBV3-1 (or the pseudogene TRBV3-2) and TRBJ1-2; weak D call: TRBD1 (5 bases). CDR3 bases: TGTGCCAGCAGCCAAAGGGGTAGGGGCTACACCTTC. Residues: CASSQRGRGYTF.